Below, 25 T cell receptor beta chains from the same sample are listed, as sequenced in a study of blood T cell repertoires in COVID-19 (dated by TCRdb to 2018 to 2020). The library was prepared using the immunoSEQ multiplex PCR assay. This is the immuneACCESS table as TCRdb keeps it, with only in-frame sequences that have V and J called. A part of the clones is gone; compared with another copy, unresolved V genes explain less than half, and the rest is unexplained. The sample table lists roughly 100,000 clones, over 75% of them with a count of one. The top ten constitute around 13% of the sample. Material for sequencing was peripheral blood. Source of these receptors: a human donor in a cohort sampled during active or convalescent COVID-19.

This clone came up a few times. The chain is built from TRBV3-1 (or the pseudogene TRBV3-2) and TRBJ1-4; 7 nucleotides agree with TRBD1. The CDR3 has 14 amino acids. The ends lost 6 bases at V and 5 bases at J; junction bases unmatched: 6. Germline V CDR1 and CDR2: LGHDT, YNNKEL (reference sequence). CDR3: CASRETGRNEKLFF. CDR3 DNA: TGTGCCAGCAGGGAGACAGGGAGGAATGAAAAACTGTTTTTT.

This chain connects TRBV6-6 to TRBJ1-3; 10 nucleotides agree with TRBD1. CDR1 and CDR2 from the germline V gene are MNHNY and SVGAGI (reference sequence). V gave up 5 bases and J gave up 4 bases; unmatched junction bases: 5. The CDR3 runs to 15 residues. CDR3 nucleotide sequence: TGTGCCAGCAGTCCGGACAGGGGGAGGGGAAACACCATATATTTT. It yields the protein CASSPDRGRGNTIYF.

This clone appeared a few times. This chain connects TRBV18 to TRBJ1-1, with 10 bases aligning to TRBD1. CDR1 is KGHSH, CDR2 LQKENI, per germline. J was trimmed by 0 bases and V by 2 bases; bases with no gene match: 6. The CDR3 runs 17 residues. The CDR3 sequence is CASSPEDRGVMNTEAFF. The CDR3 DNA reads as TGTGCCAGCTCACCAGAGGACAGGGGGGTCATGAACACTGAAGCTTTCTTT.

Only a few counts were recorded for this clone. The chain recombines TRBV3-1 (or the pseudogene TRBV3-2) with TRBJ1-1; D possibly corresponds to TRBD1 (5 bases). CDR3 size: 12 residues. V was cut by 3 bases and J by 7 bases, with 9 bases left in between. Per germline, CDR1 LGHDT and CDR2 YNNKEL (reference sequence). The CDR3 DNA reads as TGTGCCAGCAGCCAGACAGAAGATGAAGCTTTCTTT. This gives the protein CASSQTEDEAFF.

The DNA of the CDR3 is TGTGCCAGCTTAGCGGTCGGTGAGCAGTTCTTC. This encodes CASLAVGEQFF. This chain links TRBV6-5 with TRBJ2-1; TRBD2 might be the D (6 bases). Germline CDR1 MNHEY, CDR2 SVGAGI. The CDR3 runs 11 residues. V dropped 8 bases and J dropped 9 bases, with 11 bases sitting between them.

The chain's CDR3 is CASSPTGLSYEQYF. DNA for the CDR3: TGTGCCAGCAGTCCCACAGGGCTGTCCTACGAGCAGTACTTC. The chain combines TRBV28 with TRBJ2-7; TRBD1 might be the D (6 bases). Germline V gene data show CDR1 as MDHEN and CDR2 as SYDVKM. V was clipped by 5 bases and J by 1 base, with 12 bases between them. CDR3 length equals 14 residues. The full variable domain, in which reference TRBV28 and TRBJ2-7 provide the parts outside the CDR3, is DVKVTQSSRYLVKRTGEKVFLECVQDMDHENMFWYRQDPGLGLRLIYFSYDVKMKEKGDIPEGYSVSREKKERFSLILESASTNQTSMYLCASSPTGLSYEQYFGPGTRLTVT.

A note on this clone: Other DNA sequences from this sample encode an identical CDR3 as well. The CDR3 spells CASSLAARNTGELFF. CDR3 nucleotides: TGTGCCAGCAGTTTAGCTGCCAGGAACACCGGGGAGCTGTTTTTT. The chain links TRBV27 to TRBJ2-2; unclear D gene. This CDR3 comprises 15 residues. Trimming cost V 2 bases and J 1 base, with 8 bases left between them. Germline V CDR1 and CDR2: MNHEY, SMNVEV (reference sequence).

This chain connects TRBV24-1 to TRBJ1-4; D call uncertain. The CDR3 sequence is 16 residues long. Trimming stripped 4 bases from V and 8 bases from J, with 19 bases between. The germline gives CDR1 KGHDR, CDR2 SFDVKD. The CDR3 here is CATSDPAAGNKEKLFF. CDR3 DNA: TGTGCCACCAGTGACCCTGCCGCGGGAAATAAAGAAAAACTGTTTTTT.

V and J are TRBV5-1 and TRBJ1-1; 8 positions match TRBD1. Trimming removed 4 bases from V and 6 bases from J; junction bases left unmatched: 14. The CDR3 consists of 16 residues. Germline CDR1 is SGHRS and CDR2 is YFSETQ. In DNA, the CDR3 is TGCGCCAGCAGCCCCGGGGGACAGGCCAGGCAGCCTGAAGCTTTCTTT. It codes for CASSPGGQARQPEAFF. Based on the CDR3 plus reference TRBV5-1 and TRBJ1-1, the full variable domain is KAGVTQTPRYLIKTRGQQVTLSCSPISGHRSVSWYQQTPGQGLQFLFEYFSETQRNKGNFPGRFSGRQFSNSRSEMNVSTLELGDSALYLCASSPGGQARQPEAFFGQGTRLTVV.

For this clone: The DNA is omitted, as the CDR3 cannot be located on it reliably, and the CDR3 follows TCRdb's listing. The rearrangement links TRBV7-3 to TRBJ1-1; TRBD1, as called in the table, went unchecked against the DNA. The CDR3 numbers 14 amino acids, ends counted. Germline CDR1 is SGHTA and CDR2 is FQGTGA. The CDR3 region is CASSTSDKNTEAFF.

This clone appeared once. In DNA form, the CDR3 reads TGTGCCAGCAGGTTGGACAGGAACACTGAAGCTTTCTTT. It specifies CASRLDRNTEAFF. The chain joins TRBV2 to TRBJ1-1; the D gene is possibly TRBD1 (6 bases). The germline V gene has CDR1 SNHLY and CDR2 FYNNEI. The CDR3 runs to 13 residues. Trimming left V 6 bases short and J 1 base short, with 9 bases between.

V gene TRBV27 combines with J gene TRBJ1-2; D is unclear. Between the trimmed V and J ends, which lost 6 bases and 5 bases, there was a span of 19 bases. CDR3 length: 15 residues. The germline V gene encodes CDR1 MNHEY and CDR2 SMNVEV (reference sequence). CDR3 amino acids: CASRSPSGGSYGYTF. The CDR3, as DNA: TGTGCCAGCAGGTCCCCCTCCGGAGGGAGTTATGGCTACACCTTC.

The chain joins TRBV7-7 to TRBJ1-5; TRBD1 matches at 10 bases. Germline V gene lookup returns CDR1 SSHAT and CDR2 FNYEAQ (reference sequence). The CDR3 length is 16 residues. V lost 5 bases and J lost 8; bases outside the gene matches: 12. This CDR3 reads CASSARDRGHLEPQHF. CDR3 in DNA: TGTGCCAGCAGCGCCAGGGACAGGGGCCACTTGGAGCCCCAGCATTTT.

The count of this clone is one. The rearrangement joins TRBV16 to TRBJ1-5; no definite D call. CDR1 and CDR2 from the germline V gene are KGHSY and FQNENV. V was trimmed by 0 bases and J by 6 bases, leaving 9 bases between them. The CDR3 consists of 14 residues. This CDR3 reads CASSQSLSFQPQHF. In nucleotides, the CDR3 is TGTGCCAGCAGCCAATCTCTAAGTTTTCAGCCCCAGCATTTT. The full variable domain, rest sourced from reference TRBV16 and TRBJ1-5, is GEEVAQTPKHLVRGEGQKAKLYCAPIKGHSYVFWYQQVLKNEFKFLISFQNENVFDETGMPKERFSAKCLPNSPCSLEIQATKLEDSAVYFCASSQSLSFQPQHFGDGTRLSIL.

This clone was seen only a few times. The chain is built from TRBV5-1 and TRBJ1-4; 10 positions agree with TRBD1. The germline V gene has CDR1 SGHRS and CDR2 YFSETQ. The CDR3 loop spans 15 amino acids. V lost 7 bases, J lost 7 bases, and 10 bases stayed unmatched. The CDR3 region is CASSDPGQGFEKLFF. CDR3 nucleotides: TGCGCCAGCTCGGACCCGGGACAGGGGTTTGAAAAACTGTTTTTT.

The V call is TRBV4-1, the J call TRBJ1-1; D gene uncertain. Trimming cost V 3 bases and J 3 bases, with 11 bases left between them. The CDR3 totals 14 residues. Germline V gene sequence: CDR1 MGHRA, CDR2 YSYEKL. The CDR3 DNA reads as TGCGCCAGCAGCCACCACGGGGAGGACACTGAAGCTTTCTTT. Protein product: CASSHHGEDTEAFF.

The chain uses TRBV6-1 and TRBJ1-6; TRBD1 aligns across 7 bases. V lost 2 bases to trimming and J lost 1 base; unmatched junction nucleotides: 8. The CDR3 runs to 18 residues. Looked up from germline, CDR1 is MNHNS and CDR2 is SASEGT. The CDR3: CASSEKDRRFSYNSPLHF. In nucleotides, the CDR3 is TGTGCCAGCAGTGAAAAGGACAGGAGGTTTTCCTATAATTCACCCCTCCACTTT.

This chain connects TRBV4-2 to TRBJ2-1; D is possibly TRBD1 (6 bases). CDR1 is LGHNA, CDR2 YNFKEQ, per germline. CDR3 length: 16 residues. V lost 6 bases to trimming and J lost 4 bases, with 19 bases between them. CDR3 in amino acids: CASSKNPGTTYNEQFF. Written as DNA, the CDR3 is TGTGCCAGCAGTAAAAATCCCGGGACAACTTACAATGAGCAGTTCTTC.

The chain uses TRBV5-5 and TRBJ2-7, with D possibly being TRBD1 (8 bases). Germline V gene lookup returns CDR1 SGHKS and CDR2 YYEKEE (reference sequence). The V end was cut by 4 bases, the J end by 4 bases, with 15 bases between. The CDR3 runs 14 residues. The chain's CDR3 is CASSVGQGGYEQYF. CDR3 bases: TGTGCCAGCAGCGTCGGACAGGGAGGGTACGAGCAGTACTTC.

V usage is TRBV7-2 and J usage is TRBJ2-3; 11 positions match TRBD2. The junction had 9 bases not matched to a gene; V was cut back by 1 base and J by 0 bases. CDR3 length equals 19 residues. CDR1 is SGHTA and CDR2 is FQGNSA in the germline V gene. The DNA of the CDR3 is TGTGCCAGCAGCTTAGGCCTAGCGGGGGGTTCAGTTAGCACAGATACGCAGTATTTT. Amino acids: CASSLGLAGGSVSTDTQYF.

V and J are TRBV15 and TRBJ1-1, with D unresolved. Looked up from germline, CDR1 is LNHNV and CDR2 is YYDKDF (reference sequence). V lost 3 bases to trimming and J lost 1 base, with 9 bases between them. CDR3 length: 14 amino acids. In DNA, the CDR3 is TGTGCCACCAGCAGTGGGCAGCCGAACACTGAAGCTTTCTTT. Its protein is CATSSGQPNTEAFF.

The chain is built from TRBV6-5 and TRBJ2-3; the D gene is possibly TRBD2 (5 bases). The CDR3 spans 12 residues. CDR1 and CDR2 (germline): MNHEY, SVGAGI. Trimming took 6 bases from V and 6 from J, leaving 10 bases between them. The CDR3 spells CASRLATDTQYF. The CDR3 DNA follows: TGTGCCAGCAGGCTAGCCACCGATACGCAGTATTTT.

V usage is TRBV18 and J usage is TRBJ1-1; a possible D gene is TRBD1 (5 bases). The CDR3 covers 11 residues. Germline CDR1 reads KGHSH; CDR2 reads LQKENI. V was clipped by 2 bases and J by 12 bases, with 10 bases between them. CDR3: CASSPGGATFF. In DNA form, the CDR3 reads TGTGCCAGCTCACCAGGAGGGGCAACTTTCTTT.

This CDR3 is CASSQVGGDTRKETQYF. Here the CDR3 DNA reads TGCGCCAGCAGCCAAGTTGGGGGGGACACAAGAAAAGAGACCCAGTACTTC. The J gene is TRBJ2-5, the V gene TRBV4-3, with D possibly TRBD2 on 7 matching bases. V shed 1 base and J shed 3 bases, with 18 bases lying between them. The germline V gene has CDR1 LGHNA and CDR2 YSLEER. The CDR3 is 17 residues long.

The rearrangement links TRBV24-1 to TRBJ1-2; 11 nucleotides match TRBD1. Germline V CDR1 and CDR2: KGHDR, SFDVKD. The trim removed 6 bases at V and 7 bases at J, leaving 12 bases unmatched. This CDR3 region has 16 residues. The CDR3 loop reads CATSRTGTGGFSGYTF. The CDR3 nucleotides read TGTGCCACCAGTCGGACCGGGACAGGGGGGTTTAGTGGCTACACCTTC.